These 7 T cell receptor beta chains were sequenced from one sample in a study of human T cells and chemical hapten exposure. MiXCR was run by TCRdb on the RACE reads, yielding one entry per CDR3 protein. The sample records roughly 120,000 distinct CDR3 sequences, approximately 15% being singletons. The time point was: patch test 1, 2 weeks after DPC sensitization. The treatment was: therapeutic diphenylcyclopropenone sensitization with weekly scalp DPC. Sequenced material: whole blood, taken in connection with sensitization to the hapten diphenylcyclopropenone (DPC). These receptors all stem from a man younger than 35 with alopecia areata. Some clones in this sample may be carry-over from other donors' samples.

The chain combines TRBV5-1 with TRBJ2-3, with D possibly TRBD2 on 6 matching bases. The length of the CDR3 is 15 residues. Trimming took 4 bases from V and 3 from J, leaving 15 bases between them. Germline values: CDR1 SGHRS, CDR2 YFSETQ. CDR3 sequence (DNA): TGCGCCAGCAGCAGAGGAGGGCAAGAGACAGATACGCAGTATTTT. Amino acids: CASSRGGQETDTQYF.

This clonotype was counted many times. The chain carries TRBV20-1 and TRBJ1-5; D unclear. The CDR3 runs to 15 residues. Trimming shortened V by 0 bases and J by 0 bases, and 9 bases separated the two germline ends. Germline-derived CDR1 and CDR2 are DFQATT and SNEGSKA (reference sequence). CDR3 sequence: CSARDTADSNQPQHF. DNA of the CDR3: TGCAGTGCTAGAGATACGGCTGATAGCAATCAGCCCCAGCATTTT.

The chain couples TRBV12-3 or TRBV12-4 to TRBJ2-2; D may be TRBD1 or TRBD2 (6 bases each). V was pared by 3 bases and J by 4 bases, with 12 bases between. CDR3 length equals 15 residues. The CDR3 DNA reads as TGTGCCAGCAGTTTGAACAGGGACTTCACCGGGGAGCTGTTTTTT. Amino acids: CASSLNRDFTGELFF.

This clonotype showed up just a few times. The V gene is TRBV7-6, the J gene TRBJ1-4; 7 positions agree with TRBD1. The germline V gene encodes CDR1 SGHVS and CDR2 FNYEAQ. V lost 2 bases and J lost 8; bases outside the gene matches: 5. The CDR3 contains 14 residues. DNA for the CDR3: TGTGCCAGCAGCTTAAACCAGGGGGGCGAAAAACTGTTTTTT. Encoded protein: CASSLNQGGEKLFF. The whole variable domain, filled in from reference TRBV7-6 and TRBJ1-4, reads GAGVSQSPRYKVTKRGQDVALRCDPISGHVSLYWYRQALGQGPEFLTYFNYEAQQDKSGLPNDRFSAERPEGSISTLTIQRTEQRDSAMYRCASSLNQGGEKLFFGSGTQLSVL.

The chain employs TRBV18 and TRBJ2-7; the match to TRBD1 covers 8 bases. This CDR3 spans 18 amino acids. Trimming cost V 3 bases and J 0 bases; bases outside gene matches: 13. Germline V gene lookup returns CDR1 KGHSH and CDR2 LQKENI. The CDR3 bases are TGTGCCAGCTCACCGTTGGCCCTCGGGACAGGATTCTCCTACGAGCAGTACGTC. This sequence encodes CASSPLALGTGFSYEQYV.

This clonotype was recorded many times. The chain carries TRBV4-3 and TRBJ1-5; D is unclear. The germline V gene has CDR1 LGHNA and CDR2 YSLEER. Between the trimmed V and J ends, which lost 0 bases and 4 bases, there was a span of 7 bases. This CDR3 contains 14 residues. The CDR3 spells CASSQDASNQPQHF. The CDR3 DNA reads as TGCGCCAGCAGCCAAGATGCCAGTAATCAGCCCCAGCATTTT.

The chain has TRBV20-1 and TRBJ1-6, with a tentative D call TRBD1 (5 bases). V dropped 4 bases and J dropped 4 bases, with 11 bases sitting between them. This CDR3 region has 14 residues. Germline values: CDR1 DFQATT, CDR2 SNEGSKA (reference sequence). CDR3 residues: CSATGTVYNSPLHF. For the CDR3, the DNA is TGCAGTGCTACTGGGACGGTTTATAATTCACCCCTCCACTTT.